This T cell receptor (beta chain) was profiled in a study of T-cell reconstitution after alpha-beta-depleted transplantation in children (dated by TCRdb to about 2016). For the wider study: Using TCR repertoire profiling, the study followed T-cell immune reconstitution in a quantitative way in children after TCRalphabeta/CD19-depleted allogeneic hematopoietic cell transplantation.

In regard to this clonotype: Its recognized antigen is unknown. No much larger clonotype is one base removed from it; base qualities were not supplied.

Library preparation was by PCR. TCRdb shows the sequencer as Illumina HiSeq 2500. Molecular barcoding was employed in the preparation of TCR libraries, with unique molecular identifiers being used to normalize TCRbeta repertoire quantification. The public sequencing data were trimmed at Q25 with fastp and processed into clonotypes with MiXCR by TCRdb, which kept only in-frame beta chains. Rows are combined by CDR3 protein, so each entry shows the most common genes and DNA. This sample holds about 270,000 distinct CDR3 sequences; almost 10% were observed only once. In total, the top ten clones hold around 9.1% of the sample. Trimming takes 6 bases off V and 5 bases off J; junction bases not matched to a gene: 3. The CDR3 measures 14 amino acids from cysteine to phenylalanine. The CDR3 DNA has 42 bases and is translated from base 1. The germline V gene provides CDR1 MNHNS and CDR2 SASEGT.

The V and J genes are TRBV6-1 and TRBJ2-1; TRBD2 agrees with 11 junctional bases. The sequences come from PBMCs from the stem cell graft donor, collected from the stem cell graft. The source is a human donor who donated a stem cell graft to a child with SCID. The DNA sequence is as follows: TGTGCCAGCAGACTAGCGGGGGAGAACAATGAGCAGTTCTTC. This yields the protein CASRLAGENNEQFF.